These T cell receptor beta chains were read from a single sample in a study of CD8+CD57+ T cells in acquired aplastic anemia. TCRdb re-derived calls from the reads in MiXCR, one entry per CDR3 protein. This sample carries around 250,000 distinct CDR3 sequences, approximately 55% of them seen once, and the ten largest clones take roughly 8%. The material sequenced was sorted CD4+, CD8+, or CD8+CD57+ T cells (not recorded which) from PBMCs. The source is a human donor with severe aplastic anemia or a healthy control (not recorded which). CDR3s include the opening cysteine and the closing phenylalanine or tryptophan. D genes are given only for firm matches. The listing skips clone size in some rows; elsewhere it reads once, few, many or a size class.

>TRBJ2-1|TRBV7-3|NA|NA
TGTGCCAGCAGCTTAATGGCAGTCTCCTACAATGAGCAGTTCTTC
CASSLMAVSYNEQFF
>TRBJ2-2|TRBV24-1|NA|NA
TGTGCCATCAGTCTCGCGGGATGGTCCGGGGAGCTGTTTTTT
CAISLAGWSGELFF
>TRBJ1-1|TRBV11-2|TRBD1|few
TGTGCCAGCAGCTCCCCCGGGACAGCAGCTTTCTTT
CASSSPGTAAFF
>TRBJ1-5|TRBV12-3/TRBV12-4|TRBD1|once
TGTGCCAGCAATCTGGACAGGGGCGATCAGCCCCAGCATTTT
CASNLDRGDQPQHF
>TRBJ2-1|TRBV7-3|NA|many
TGTGCCAGCAGCCCCTCCCAGGGTCGCAATGAGCAGTTCTTC
CASSPSQGRNEQFF
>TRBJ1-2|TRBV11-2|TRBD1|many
TGTGCCAGCAGCTTAGACCCGGACAGGGGTCATGGCTACACCTTC
CASSLDPDRGHGYTF
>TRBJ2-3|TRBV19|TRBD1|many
TGTGCCAGTAGTATTGCCGGGACAGGGGCGTCTAGCACAGATACGCAGTATTTT
CASSIAGTGASSTDTQYF
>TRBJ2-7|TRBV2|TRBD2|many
TGTGCCAGCTCGGGGGGATGGGAGCAGTACTTC
CASSGGWEQYF
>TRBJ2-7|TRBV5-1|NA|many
TGCGCCAGCACCCTAACAGAAGGCTACGAGCAGTACTTC
CASTLTEGYEQYF
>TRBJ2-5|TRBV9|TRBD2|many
TGTGCCAGCAGCCAGGGACTAGGGGAAACAGAGACCCAGTACTTC
CASSQGLGETETQYF
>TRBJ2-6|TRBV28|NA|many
TGTGCCAGCGGAACGGCCAGCTCTGGGGCCAACGTCCTGACTTTC
CASGTASSGANVLTF
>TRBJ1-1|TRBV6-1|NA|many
TGTGCCAGCATAAAGAACACTGAAGCTTTCTTT
CASIKNTEAFF
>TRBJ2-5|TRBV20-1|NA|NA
TGCAGTGCTAGATACAGGGCCCGGGAGACCCAGTACTTC
CSARYRARETQYF
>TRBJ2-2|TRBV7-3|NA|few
TGTGCCAGCAGCGGACTTGGCGGGGAGCTGTTTTTT
CASSGLGGELFF
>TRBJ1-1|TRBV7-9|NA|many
TGTGCCAGCAGCTTCCCCGGACTGGGCACTGAAGCTTTCTTT
CASSFPGLGTEAFF
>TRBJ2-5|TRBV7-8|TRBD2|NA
TGTGCCAGCAGCACACGAGCGGGGGAAGGAGAGACCCAGTACTTC
CASSTRAGEGETQYF
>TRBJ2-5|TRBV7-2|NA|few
TGTGCCAGCAGCTTATCGGGTCGACAGGCGGAGACCCAGTACTTC
CASSLSGRQAETQYF
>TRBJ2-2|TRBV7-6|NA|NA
TGTGCCAGCAGCCTGAGGACGGAGGGCCGGGAGCTGTTTTTT
CASSLRTEGRELFF
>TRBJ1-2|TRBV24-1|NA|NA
TGTGCCACCAGTGATTTCCTAGCGGGGGGCGGAGGAGGCTACACCTTC
CATSDFLAGGGGGYTF
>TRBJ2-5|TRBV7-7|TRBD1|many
TGTGCTAGCAGCCCCCCGGGGCGAAACACAGGGGGGGAGACCCAGTACTTC
CASSPPGRNTGGETQYF
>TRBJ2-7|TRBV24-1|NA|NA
TGTGCCACCAGCGGGGGCGTATCCTACGAGCAGTACTTC
CATSGGVSYEQYF
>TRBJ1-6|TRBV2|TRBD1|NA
TGTGCCAGCGGGGACAGGGTTCAATCACCCCTCCACTTT
CASGDRVQSPLHF
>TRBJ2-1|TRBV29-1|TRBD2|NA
TGCAGCGTTGAAGGCGGGGGGGCAAGGAATGAGCAGTTCTTC
CSVEGGGARNEQFF
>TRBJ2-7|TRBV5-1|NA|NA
TGTGCCAGCAGCTTTGGGGTGTACTCCTACGAGCAGTACTTC
CASSFGVYSYEQYF
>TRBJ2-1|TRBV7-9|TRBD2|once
TGTGCCAGCAGATCAAGGCTTAAAGAACAACAAGCGGGAGGGCCCTCCAATGAGCAGTTCTTC
CASRSRLKEQQAGGPSNEQFF
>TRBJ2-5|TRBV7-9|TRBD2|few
TGTGCCACCCAAACGGCGGGGGGACTGGAGACCCAGTACTTC
CATQTAGGLETQYF
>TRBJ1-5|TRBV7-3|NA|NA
TGTGCCAGCAGCCCCAGAGGGTTTAGCAATCAGCCCCAGCATTTT
CASSPRGFSNQPQHF
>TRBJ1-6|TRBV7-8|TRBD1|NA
TGTGCCGGGACAGGCAGCCTTAATTCACCCCTCCACTTT
CAGTGSLNSPLHF
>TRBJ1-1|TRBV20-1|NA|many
TGCAGTGCACCCGGACCTAACGAGGAAGCTTTCTTT
CSAPGPNEEAFF
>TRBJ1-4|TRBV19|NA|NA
TGTGCCAGTAGTATGGGGGGGATTGAAAAACTGTTTTTT
CASSMGGIEKLFF
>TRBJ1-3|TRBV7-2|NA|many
TGTGCCAGCAGCTTACCCGGAGGAAACACCATATATTTT
CASSLPGGNTIYF
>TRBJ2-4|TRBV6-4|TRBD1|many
TGTGCCAGCAGTGAAGGGACAGGGGCAAACATTCAGTACTTC
CASSEGTGANIQYF
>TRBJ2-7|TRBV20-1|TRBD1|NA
TGCAGTGCTAGAGACGGGGACAGGGTTACCTACGAGCAGTACTTC
CSARDGDRVTYEQYF
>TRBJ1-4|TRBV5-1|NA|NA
TGTGCCAGCAGCTCGCGCGGGGAAAGCACAACTAATGAAAAACTGTTTTTT
CASSSRGESTTNEKLFF
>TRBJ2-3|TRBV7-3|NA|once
TGTGCCAGCAGCCCGCCGGCGGCAGATACGCAGTATTTT
CASSPPAADTQYF
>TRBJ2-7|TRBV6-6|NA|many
TGTGCCAGCAGTTACGGCGACAGTAAAGGCGAGCAGTACTTC
CASSYGDSKGEQYF
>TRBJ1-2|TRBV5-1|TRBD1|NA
TGCGCCAGCAGCTCGGGACAGCGTCCAAACTATGGCTACACCTTC
CASSSGQRPNYGYTF
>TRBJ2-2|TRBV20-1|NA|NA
TGCAGTGCTAGACCCTTTCGGGGCACCGGGGAGCTGTTTTTT
CSARPFRGTGELFF
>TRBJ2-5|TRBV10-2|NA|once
TGCGCCAGCAGCCAGGGGTTTGGAGAGACCCAGTACTTC
CASSQGFGETQYF
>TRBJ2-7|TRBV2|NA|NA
TGTGCCAGCAGTGATGGTGGAGACTACGAGCAGTACTTC
CASSDGGDYEQYF
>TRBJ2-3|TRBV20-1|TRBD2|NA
TGCAGTGCCCGCTGGACTAGTCTAGGCTACACAGGTACGCAGTATTTT
CSARWTSLGYTGTQYF
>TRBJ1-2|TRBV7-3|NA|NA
TGTGCCAGCAGCTCGGTGGGGGGCCGGGATGGCTACACCTTC
CASSSVGGRDGYTF
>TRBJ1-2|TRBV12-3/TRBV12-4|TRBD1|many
TGTGCCAGCAGCCCGGGACAGCCAAACTATGGCTACACCTTC
CASSPGQPNYGYTF
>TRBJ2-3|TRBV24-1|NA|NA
TGTGCCACCAGTGGTCTCCGCGGGGAGGGGGCGCAGGCACATACGCAGTATTTT
CATSGLRGEGAQAHTQYF